The 3 T cell receptor beta chains below all came from one sample that was sequenced in a study of cytomegalovirus exposure and HLA in healthy donors. The primer mix had 60 Vbeta and 13 Jbeta primers. Repertoires were generated with immunoSEQ multiplex PCR, while TCRdb's copy carries only in-frame clones and drops some. This sample has fewer than 200,000 clones, with over 60% found just once. Sequences were obtained from PBMCs. Source of these receptors: a girl aged 10 to 17 in good health and CMV-seronegative.

CDR3 in DNA: TGTGCCAGCAGCCCCCAGTCAGTAAGCGGTGAAGCTTTCTTT. This encodes CASSPQSVSGEAFF. The chain carries TRBV7-9 and TRBJ1-1; D remains unclear. Trimming shortened V by 5 bases and J by 7 bases, and 17 bases separated the two germline ends. The CDR3 is 14 residues long. Germline lookup yields CDR1 SEHNR and CDR2 FQNEAQ (reference sequence).

The V and J genes are TRBV14 and TRBJ2-5, with D uncertain. V dropped 2 bases and J dropped 2 bases, with 15 bases sitting between them. The CDR3 has 16 residues. CDR1 and CDR2 from the germline V gene are SGHDN and FVKESK. The CDR3 DNA reads TGTGCCAGCAGCCAAAGCCGGGTGAGCCGTCAAGAGACCCAGTACTTC. It specifies CASSQSRVSRQETQYF.

The CDR3 loop is CATGSSGADQPQHF. Written as DNA, the CDR3 is TGTGCCACAGGGTCCAGTGGGGCCGATCAGCCCCAGCATTTT. The gene calls are TRBV2 and TRBJ1-5, with a possible D match to TRBD1 (5 bases). The CDR3 is 14 amino acids. V shed 10 bases and J shed 5 bases, with 18 bases lying between them. Germline-derived CDR1 and CDR2 are SNHLY and FYNNEI.